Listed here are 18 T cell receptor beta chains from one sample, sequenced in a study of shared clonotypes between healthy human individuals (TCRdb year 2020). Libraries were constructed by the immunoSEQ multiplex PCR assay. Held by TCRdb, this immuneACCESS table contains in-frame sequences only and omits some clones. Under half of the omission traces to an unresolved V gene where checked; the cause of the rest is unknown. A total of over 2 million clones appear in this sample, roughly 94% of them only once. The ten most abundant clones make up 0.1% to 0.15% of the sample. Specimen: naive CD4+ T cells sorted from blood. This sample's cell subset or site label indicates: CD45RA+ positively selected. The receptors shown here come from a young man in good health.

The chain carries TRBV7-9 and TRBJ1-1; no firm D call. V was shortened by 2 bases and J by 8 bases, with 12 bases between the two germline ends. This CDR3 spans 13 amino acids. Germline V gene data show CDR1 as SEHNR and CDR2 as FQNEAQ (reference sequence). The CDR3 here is CASSLNEGQEAFF. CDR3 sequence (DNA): TGTGCCAGCAGCTTAAACGAGGGTCAGGAAGCTTTCTTT.

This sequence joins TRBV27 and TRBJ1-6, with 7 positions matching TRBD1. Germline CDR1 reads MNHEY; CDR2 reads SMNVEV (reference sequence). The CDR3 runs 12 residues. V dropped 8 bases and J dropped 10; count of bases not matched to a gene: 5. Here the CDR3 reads CASAGGGSPLHF. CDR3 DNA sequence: TGTGCCAGCGCAGGGGGTGGGTCACCCCTCCACTTT.

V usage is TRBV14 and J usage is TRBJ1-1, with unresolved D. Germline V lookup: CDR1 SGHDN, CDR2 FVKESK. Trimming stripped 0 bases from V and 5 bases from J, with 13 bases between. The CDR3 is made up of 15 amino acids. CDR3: CASSQEINRGTEAFF. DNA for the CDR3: TGTGCCAGCAGCCAAGAAATTAATCGAGGTACTGAAGCTTTCTTT.

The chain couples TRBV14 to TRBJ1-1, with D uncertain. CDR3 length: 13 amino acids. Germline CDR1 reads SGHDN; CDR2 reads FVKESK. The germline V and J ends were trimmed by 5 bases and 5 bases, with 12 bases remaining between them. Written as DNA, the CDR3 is TGTGCCAGCAGCTGGGCGGTGGAGACTGAAGCTTTCTTT. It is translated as CASSWAVETEAFF.

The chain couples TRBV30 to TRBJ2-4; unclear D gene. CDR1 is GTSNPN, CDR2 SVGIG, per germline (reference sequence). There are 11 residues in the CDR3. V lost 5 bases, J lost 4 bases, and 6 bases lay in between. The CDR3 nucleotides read TGTGCCTGGTTGGGAAAAAACATTCAGTACTTC. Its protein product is CAWLGKNIQYF.

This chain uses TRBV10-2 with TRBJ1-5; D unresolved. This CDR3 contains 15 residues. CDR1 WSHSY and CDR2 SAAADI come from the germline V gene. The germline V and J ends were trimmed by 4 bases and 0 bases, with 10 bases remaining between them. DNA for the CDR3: TGCGCCAGCAGTGGGACCTCATATAGCAATCAGCCCCAGCATTTT. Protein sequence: CASSGTSYSNQPQHF.

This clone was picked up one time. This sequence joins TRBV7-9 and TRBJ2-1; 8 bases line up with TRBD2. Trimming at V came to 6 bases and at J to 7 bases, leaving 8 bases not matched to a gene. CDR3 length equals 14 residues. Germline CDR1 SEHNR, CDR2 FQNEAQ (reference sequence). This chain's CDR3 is CASRSGLVGNEQFF. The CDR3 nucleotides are TGTGCCAGCAGATCGGGACTAGTGGGGAATGAGCAGTTCTTC.

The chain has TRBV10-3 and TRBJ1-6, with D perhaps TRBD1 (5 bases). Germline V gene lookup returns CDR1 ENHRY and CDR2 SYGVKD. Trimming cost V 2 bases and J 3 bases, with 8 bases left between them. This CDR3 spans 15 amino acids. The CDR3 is CAISEGALYNSPLHF. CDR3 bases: TGTGCCATCAGTGAGGGGGCCCTCTATAATTCACCCCTCCACTTT.

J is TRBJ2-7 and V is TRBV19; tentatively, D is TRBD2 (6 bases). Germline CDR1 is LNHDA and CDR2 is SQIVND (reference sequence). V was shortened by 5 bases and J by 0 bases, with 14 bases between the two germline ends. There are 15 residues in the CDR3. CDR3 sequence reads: CASSPSAGTSYEQYF. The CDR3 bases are TGTGCCAGTAGTCCCTCGGCGGGGACCTCCTACGAGCAGTACTTC.

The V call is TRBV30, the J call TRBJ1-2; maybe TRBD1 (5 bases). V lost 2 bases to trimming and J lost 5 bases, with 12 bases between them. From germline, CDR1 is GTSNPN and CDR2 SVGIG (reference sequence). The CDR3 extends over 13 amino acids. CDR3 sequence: CAWSTGTDYGYTF. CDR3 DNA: TGTGCCTGGAGTACCGGGACGGATTATGGCTACACCTTC.

The DNA for the CDR3 is TGTGCCAGCAGTGAATCCCCGTTGCAGGTCTACGAGCAGTACTTC. This sequence encodes CASSESPLQVYEQYF. The chain employs TRBV6-1 and TRBJ2-7; D is undetermined. Trimming took off 2 bases at V and 3 bases at J, with 14 bases between the two ends. This CDR3 is built from 15 residues. Germline V gives CDR1 MNHNS, CDR2 SASEGT.

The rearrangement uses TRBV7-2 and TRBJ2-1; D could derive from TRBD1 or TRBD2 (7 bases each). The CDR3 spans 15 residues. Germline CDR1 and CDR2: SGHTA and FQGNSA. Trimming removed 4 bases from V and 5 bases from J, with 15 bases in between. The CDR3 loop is CASSYRQGGNNEQFF. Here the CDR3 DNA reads TGTGCCAGCAGCTACCGACAGGGAGGGAACAATGAGCAGTTCTTC.

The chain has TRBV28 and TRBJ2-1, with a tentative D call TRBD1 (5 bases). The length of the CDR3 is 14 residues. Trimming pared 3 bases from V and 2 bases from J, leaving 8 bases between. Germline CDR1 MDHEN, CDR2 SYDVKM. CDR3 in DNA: TGTGCCAGCAGTTTGAGACAGACCTACAATGAGCAGTTCTTC. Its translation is CASSLRQTYNEQFF. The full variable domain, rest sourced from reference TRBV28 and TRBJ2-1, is DVKVTQSSRYLVKRTGEKVFLECVQDMDHENMFWYRQDPGLGLRLIYFSYDVKMKEKGDIPEGYSVSREKKERFSLILESASTNQTSMYLCASSLRQTYNEQFFGPGTRLTVL.

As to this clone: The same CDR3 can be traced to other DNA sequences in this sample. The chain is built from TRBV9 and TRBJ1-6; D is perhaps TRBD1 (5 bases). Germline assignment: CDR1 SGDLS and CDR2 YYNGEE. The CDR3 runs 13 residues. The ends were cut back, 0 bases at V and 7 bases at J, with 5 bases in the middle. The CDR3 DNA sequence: TGTGCCAGCAGCGTAGCAGGGAATTCACCCCTCCACTTT. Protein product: CASSVAGNSPLHF.

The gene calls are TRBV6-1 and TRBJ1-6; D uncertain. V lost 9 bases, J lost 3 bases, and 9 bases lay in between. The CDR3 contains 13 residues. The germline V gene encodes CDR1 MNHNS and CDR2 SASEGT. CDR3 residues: CASIRDYNSPLHF. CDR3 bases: TGTGCCAGTATCCGGGACTATAATTCACCCCTCCACTTT.

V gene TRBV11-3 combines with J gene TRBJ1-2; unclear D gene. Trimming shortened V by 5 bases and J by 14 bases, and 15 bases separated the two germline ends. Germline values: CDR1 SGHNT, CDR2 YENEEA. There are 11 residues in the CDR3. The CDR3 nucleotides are TGTGCCAGCAGCCTAGGGAACTCTAAGACCTTC. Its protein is CASSLGNSKTF.

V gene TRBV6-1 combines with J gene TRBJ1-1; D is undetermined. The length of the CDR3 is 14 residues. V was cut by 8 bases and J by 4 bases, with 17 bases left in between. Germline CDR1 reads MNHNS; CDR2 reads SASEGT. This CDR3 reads CASVKDVGSTEAFF. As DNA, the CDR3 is TGTGCCAGCGTCAAAGACGTGGGGAGCACTGAAGCTTTCTTT.

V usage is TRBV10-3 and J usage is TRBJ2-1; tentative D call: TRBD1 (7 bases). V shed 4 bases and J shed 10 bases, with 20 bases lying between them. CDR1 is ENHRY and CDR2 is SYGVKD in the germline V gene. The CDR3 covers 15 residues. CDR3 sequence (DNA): TGTGCCATCAGTGTTCAGGGGGGAACAATCTCAGAGCAGTTCTTC. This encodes CAISVQGGTISEQFF.